One and the same sample provided the 9 T cell receptor beta chains below, sequenced in a study of vaccination and CD4 T cells after COVID-19 (dated by TCRdb to about 2022). The treatment or condition label of this sample denotes: roughly 11-day PBMC culture with coronavirus spike peptide pools or control peptides (ViraFEST assay). Library method: PCR. Instrument used: Illumina iSeq 100. DNA from cultured CD4+ T cells underwent TCR sequencing with the Oncomine TCR Beta short-read assay at the Johns Hopkins FTIC core. TCRdb ran its own pipeline on the public reads, namely fastp trimming at Q25 and MiXCR clone calling, and kept in-frame beta chains. One record per CDR3 amino acid sequence lists the most common genes and DNA. The sample table contains roughly 13,000 distinct CDR3 sequences; only one count was recorded for around 70% of them. The ten largest clones add up to less than 35% of the sample.

Antigens of these TCRs are unknown. Source material: CD4+ T cells from blood, cultured in vitro. Source of these receptors: a human donor who had recovered from COVID-19.

The chain is built from TRBV6-1 and TRBJ2-1; 10 bases align to TRBD2. The CDR3 loop spans 16 amino acids. V gave up 3 bases and J gave up 3 bases; unmatched junction bases: 5. CDR1 is MNHNS, CDR2 SASEGT, per germline. In nucleotides, the CDR3 is TGTGCCAGCAGTGAGTCTAGCGGGGGCCTCTACAATGAGCAGTTCTTC. Translating gives CASSESSGGLYNEQFF.

This clonotype was observed a handful of times. V and J are TRBV6-5 and TRBJ1-5; possibly TRBD1 for D (5 bases). CDR3 size: 16 residues. Germline V lookup: CDR1 MNHEY, CDR2 SVGAGI. V lost 2 bases and J lost 1, with 12 bases in between. As DNA, the CDR3 is TGTGCCAGCAGTTACATCGACAGTTTGAGCAATCAGCCCCAGCATTTT. It codes for CASSYIDSLSNQPQHF.

The rearrangement joins TRBV7-9 to TRBJ2-2, with D perhaps being TRBD1 or TRBD2 (6 bases each). The CDR3 sequence is 15 residues long. Germline V gene data show CDR1 as SEHNR and CDR2 as FQNEAQ (reference sequence). Trimming cost V 0 bases and J 4 bases, with 9 bases left between them. CDR3 amino acids: CASSLAGGPTGELFF. DNA for the CDR3: TGTGCCAGCAGCTTAGCCGGGGGCCCCACCGGGGAGCTGTTTTTT.

The chain combines TRBV15 with TRBJ1-5; possible D gene TRBD1, 6 bases. This CDR3 contains 16 residues. The ends were cut back, 0 bases at V and 6 bases at J, with 15 bases in the middle. In germline, CDR1 is LNHNV, CDR2 YYDKDF (reference sequence). The CDR3 reads CATSRDRRGGSQPQHF. In nucleotides, the CDR3 is TGTGCCACCAGCAGAGATCGACGGGGGGGCAGTCAGCCCCAGCATTTT.

J is TRBJ2-7 and V is TRBV19, with a tentative D call TRBD2 (6 bases). V lost 6 bases and J 7 bases, leaving 16 bases between the germline ends. The CDR3 is 13 amino acids. The germline V gene has CDR1 LNHDA and CDR2 SQIVND (reference sequence). In nucleotides, the CDR3 is TGTGCCAGTAGCCAGACTAGTCCGGGTGAGCAGTACTTC. This encodes CASSQTSPGEQYF. The full variable domain, its missing parts supplied by reference TRBV19 and TRBJ2-7, is DGGITQSPKYLFRKEGQNVTLSCEQNLNHDAMYWYRQDPGQGLRLIYYSQIVNDFQKGDIAEGYSVSREKKESFPLTVTSAQKNPTAFYLCASSQTSPGEQYFGPGTRLTVT.

The rearrangement joins TRBV28 to TRBJ1-2, with D maybe TRBD1 (5 bases). Germline V gene sequence: CDR1 MDHEN, CDR2 SYDVKM. Trimming took 5 bases from V and 1 from J, leaving 14 bases between them. This CDR3 is built from 15 residues. CDR3 residues: CASSLPGRLNYGYTF. The CDR3 nucleotides read TGTGCCAGCAGTCTCCCGGGACGGCTTAACTATGGCTACACCTTC.

V and J are TRBV6-1 and TRBJ1-5, with unresolved D. CDR1 MNHNS and CDR2 SASEGT come from the germline V gene. Trimming pared 6 bases from V and 5 bases from J, leaving 14 bases between. The CDR3 sequence is 14 residues long. CDR3 residues: CASRGFQGHQPQHF. Here the CDR3 DNA reads TGTGCCAGCAGGGGGTTCCAAGGGCATCAGCCCCAGCATTTT.

The chain combines TRBV28 with TRBJ1-5, with D unresolved. The CDR3 length is 12 residues. V lost 2 bases, J lost 7 bases, and 6 bases lay in between. The germline V gene has CDR1 MDHEN and CDR2 SYDVKM. The CDR3 reads CASSLGWQPQHF. The CDR3 nucleotides are TGTGCCAGCAGTTTAGGTTGGCAGCCCCAGCATTTT.

The V gene is TRBV28, the J gene TRBJ2-7; D is undetermined. The CDR3 contains 15 residues. The germline CDR1 and CDR2 sequences are MDHEN and SYDVKM. The V and J ends lost 4 bases and 2 bases respectively, with 15 bases between them. Written as DNA, the CDR3 is TGTGCCAGCAGTTACGTCGGCAGTACTACCTACGAGCAGTACTTC. It translates to CASSYVGSTTYEQYF.